This TCR beta chain was sequenced for a study of blood T cells in healthy people across ages (dated by TCRdb to about 2015). For context, the study as a whole: In model experiments, roughly one uniquely barcoded TCR beta cDNA molecule per two T cells was captured by template switching. Using deep sequencing normalized with unique cDNA molecular identifiers, the study measured how TCR beta repertoire diversity changes with age. The donors were divided into four age groups: young (average about 15 years), middle-aged (around 41), aged (about 60) and long-lived (82). To avoid experimental bias, donors of different ages were randomly spread across the sequencing lanes. Using the same blood draw, the study looked at two additional independent replicas of 1 million unique cDNA reads for two donors, one aged 18 to 30 and the other aged 80 or older.

The method was 5' RACE. TCRdb names Illumina HiSeq 2500 as the instrument used. A second PCR of about 7 to 12 cycles was run with a J-beta primer mix and a sample-barcoded 5' primer. A unique molecular identifier was introduced onto each TCR beta cDNA molecule by a template-switch 5' adaptor carrying 12 random nucleotides. Each sample yielded at least 2.5 million CDR3-containing paired-end reads. All of the RNA was converted into first-strand cDNA using the Mint cDNA synthesis kit, with a TRBC-specific oligonucleotide serving as the primer. All cDNA was treated with uracil-DNA glycosylase and then went through a first 18-cycle PCR with the universal primers M1SS and BC2_uni_R. On the study's bioinformatics: Each sample was normalized by randomly selecting 1 million high-quality reads, each carrying a distinct molecular identifier. Reads with shared molecular identifiers were discarded instead of being binned into consensus sequences. MiTCR, set to a Q25 quality threshold and the strictest error-elimination algorithm, was used for CDR3 identification, clonotype clustering and error correction. A nonparametric unseen species model using Euler transformation provided a lower-bound estimate of total TCR beta diversity. TCRdb handled the public reads itself, with Q25 trimming in fastp and clone calling in MiXCR, and kept productive beta chains. One record per CDR3 amino acid sequence lists the most common genes and DNA. The V and J calls were not made by the authors but by TCRdb's processing. This sample gives about 1.6 million distinct CDR3 sequences in total; 34% of them show up just once. The ten largest clonotypes hold about 11% of the sample.

Donors were 30 to 45 systemically healthy Caucasian individuals from Russia aged roughly 6 to 90 years. Approximately 11 milliliters of peripheral blood were drawn from each donor into EDTA-treated Vacutainer tubes. Ficoll-Paque density-gradient centrifugation was used to isolate PBMCs, with at least 6.5 million obtained per sample. Trizol reagent was used to extract total RNA from the PBMCs, yielding at least 6 micrograms per sample. For every donor, an aliquot of PBMCs went through flow cytometry to measure the percentages of naive CD45RAhigh/CD27high T cells. The paper's findings and limits, for the study overall: Conclusive comparison of naive and antigen-experienced compartments was prevented by the profiling of bulk unsorted PBMCs. Compared with the aged group, the long-lived group had more naive CD4+ T cells, fewer expanded clones and increased TCR diversity, suggesting age selection. The CMV infection status of donors was not known, potentially confounding age-related changes in expanded clonotypes. Estimates of total diversity from one million sequenced T cells were regarded as lower bounds and underestimates. As age increased, observed TCR beta diversity per million T cells dropped in a roughly linear way, and a significant reduction was already evident by age roughly 36. The percentage of naive T cells measured by flow cytometry correlated strongly with observed TCR beta diversity.

This clonotype was counted between two and nine times. Its binding antigen is unknown. Base qualities are not at hand, and no much larger clone is one base apart. Sequences were obtained from blood. The source is a woman under 40 in good health.

The nucleotide sequence reads as follows: TGTGCCAGCAGAGGTGGGGGACAGGGGACCTACGAGCAGTACTTC. Its coded protein is CASRGGGQGTYEQYF. The chain was built from TRBV12-3 or TRBV12-4 and TRBJ2-7; 10 bases in the junction line up with TRBD1. CDR3 length: 15 amino acids, cysteine to phenylalanine. Only the CDR3 portion is preserved as DNA: 45 bases, with reading frame beginning at the first base. Trimming accounts for 6 bases at V and 2 bases at J, while the number of junction bases matched to no gene is 7.